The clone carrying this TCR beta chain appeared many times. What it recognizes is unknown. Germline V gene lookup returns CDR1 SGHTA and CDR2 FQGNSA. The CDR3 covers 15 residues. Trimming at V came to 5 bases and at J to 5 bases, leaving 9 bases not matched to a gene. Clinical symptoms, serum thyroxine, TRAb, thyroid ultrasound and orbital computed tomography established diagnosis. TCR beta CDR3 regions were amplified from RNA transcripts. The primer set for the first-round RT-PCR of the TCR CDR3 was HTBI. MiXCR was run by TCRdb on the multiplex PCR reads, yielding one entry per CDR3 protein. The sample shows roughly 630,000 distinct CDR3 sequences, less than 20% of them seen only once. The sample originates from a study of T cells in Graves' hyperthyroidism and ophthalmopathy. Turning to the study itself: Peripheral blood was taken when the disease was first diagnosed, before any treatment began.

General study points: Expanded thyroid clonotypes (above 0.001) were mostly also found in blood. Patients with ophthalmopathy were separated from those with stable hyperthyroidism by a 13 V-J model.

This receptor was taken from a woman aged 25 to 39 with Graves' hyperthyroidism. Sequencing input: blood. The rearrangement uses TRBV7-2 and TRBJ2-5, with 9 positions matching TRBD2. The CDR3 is CASSPRAGGPETQYF. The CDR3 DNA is TGTGCCAGCAGCCCACGGGCGGGAGGGCCGGAGACCCAGTACTTC.